This T cell receptor (beta chain) originates from a study of cytomegalovirus exposure and HLA in healthy donors. Study findings and constraints: Cytomegalovirus-associated TCR beta chains were listed, numbering some 170. In vitro work confirmed that a few CMV-associated chains recognize CMV antigens.

As to this clone: Its target is unknown.

Though nominally healthy at sampling, donors likely had unrecorded immune exposures. The germline V gene has CDR1 SGHTA and CDR2 FQGNSA. V was cut by 3 bases and J by 15 bases, with 18 bases left in between. The CDR3 extends over 13 amino acids. PCR involved 60 Vbeta and 13 Jbeta primers. Profiled with immunoSEQ multiplex PCR; TCRdb holds only in-frame clones, not every one. The table includes 50,000 to 60,000 clones, roughly 73% detected once. The receptor comes from a man aged 18 to 30 in good health and CMV-seronegative. Sequencing was carried out using PBMCs. This chain uses TRBV7-2 with TRBJ2-4; D remains unclear. The CDR3 DNA follows: TGTGCCAGCAGCTTGGGCAAGAATGGTAACGTGTACTTC. Its translation: CASSLGKNGNVYF.